A single sample is the source of the 19 T cell receptor beta chains below, sequenced in a study of blood T cells in healthy people across ages (dated by TCRdb to the mid-2010s). The method behind the library was 5' RACE. The sequencer listed for this sample is Illumina HiSeq 2500. A second PCR of about 7 to 12 cycles was run with a J-beta primer mix and a sample-barcoded 5' primer. Starting from the raw public reads, TCRdb applied fastp trimming at Q25, assembled clones with MiXCR and retained in-frame beta chains. Each entry is one CDR3 protein sequence, shown with its most common DNA and genes. The sample table lists some 900,000 distinct CDR3 sequences, about 48% of them with a count of one. The leading ten clones occupy 10% to 15% of the sample. Specimen: blood. Receptors were obtained from a man under 40 in good health.

This chain joins TRBV20-1 and TRBJ1-6; TRBD1 is a possible D gene (5 bases). Germline V CDR1 and CDR2: DFQATT, SNEGSKA (reference sequence). V lost 4 bases and J 9 bases, leaving 22 bases between the germline ends. This CDR3 spans 16 amino acids. CDR3: CSANPRRGSSSSPLHF. CDR3 sequence (DNA): TGCAGTGCTAATCCCCGACGGGGCAGTTCTAGTTCACCCCTCCACTTT.

The V call is TRBV7-9, the J call TRBJ2-7; 10 nucleotides align to TRBD2. The germline CDR1 and CDR2 sequences are SEHNR and FQNEAQ (reference sequence). The CDR3 covers 16 residues. J gave up 6 bases and V 4 bases, and 12 bases lay outside the gene matches. The CDR3 protein is CASSSRRGLAPIEQYF. DNA of the CDR3: TGTGCCAGCAGCTCAAGGCGGGGACTAGCGCCAATCGAGCAGTACTTC.

This clonotype was detected many times. The chain joins TRBV18 to TRBJ2-3; D not certain. The CDR3 sequence is 13 residues long. CDR1 KGHSH and CDR2 LQKENI come from the germline V gene. V was pared by 4 bases and J by 5 bases, with 10 bases between. The CDR3: CASSLTAGDTQYF. The DNA for the CDR3 is TGTGCCAGCTCACTCACGGCTGGAGATACGCAGTATTTT.

The sample holds a few counts of this clonotype. The rearrangement joins TRBV24-1 to TRBJ1-1; no clear D. CDR1 is KGHDR and CDR2 is SFDVKD in the germline V gene. V was pared by 11 bases and J by 1 base, with 16 bases between. The CDR3 length is 14 residues. The CDR3 DNA reads TGTGCCATTTCAACCGGGCCCACGAACACTGAAGCTTTCTTT. Protein sequence: CAISTGPTNTEAFF.

This clonotype was observed at least ten times. This chain connects TRBV4-2 to TRBJ1-4; D perhaps matches TRBD1 (5 bases). V shed 4 bases and J shed 1 base, with 10 bases lying between them. The V gene's germline CDR1 is LGHNA and CDR2 YNFKEQ. This CDR3 has 15 amino acids. CDR3 bases: TGTGCCAGCAGCCCCTGGGGCGGAACTAATGAAAAACTGTTTTTT. Translated, it gives CASSPWGGTNEKLFF.

Points on this clonotype: A read error may account for a junction end that differs from germline. The gene calls are TRBV20-1 and TRBJ2-7; possible D gene TRBD1, 6 bases. The CDR3 runs 14 residues. Germline CDR1 and CDR2: DFQATT and SNEGSKA (reference sequence). CDR3 nucleotides: TGCAGTGCTGGAGACTGGGGGCAGTTCTACGAGCAGTACTTC. Translating gives CSAGDWGQFYEQYF.

The chain employs TRBV5-8 and TRBJ2-7; D call uncertain. Germline V gives CDR1 SGHTS, CDR2 YDEGEE. The CDR3 spans 15 residues. V was shortened by 0 bases and J by 2 bases, with 12 bases between the two germline ends. The DNA of the CDR3 is TGTGCCAGCAGCTTGGGGGTTAACCCGACCTACGAGCAGTACTTC. Protein: CASSLGVNPTYEQYF.

This clonotype has just a few counts. The chain employs TRBV28 and TRBJ2-7; D remains unclear. CDR3 length: 15 amino acids. In germline, CDR1 is MDHEN, CDR2 SYDVKM. Deletions cut 8 bases from V and 0 bases from J, with 17 bases between. CDR3 in amino acids: CASCSRTGSSYEQYF. In nucleotides, the CDR3 is TGTGCCAGCTGTTCTCGTACGGGTAGCTCCTACGAGCAGTACTTC.

The J gene is TRBJ2-3, the V gene TRBV6-1; 10 positions match TRBD2. The CDR3 length is 15 residues. V lost 6 bases, J lost 6 bases, and 9 bases stayed unmatched. CDR1 is MNHNS, CDR2 SASEGT, per germline. In DNA form, the CDR3 reads TGTGCCAGCAGGCCCAGCGGGGGGGCTTGGGATACGCAGTATTTT. Protein sequence: CASRPSGGAWDTQYF.

The chain carries TRBV7-9 and TRBJ1-4, with D hard to call. The V gene's germline CDR1 is SEHNR and CDR2 FQNEAQ (reference sequence). The CDR3 is 17 amino acids. V gave up 5 bases and J gave up 3 bases, with 19 bases separating them. The CDR3 sequence is CASSPPSRAVSNEKLFF. The DNA of the CDR3 is TGTGCCAGCAGCCCCCCCTCTCGGGCAGTGTCTAATGAAAAACTGTTTTTT.

The chain has TRBV12-3 or TRBV12-4 and TRBJ1-4, with 8 bases fitting TRBD1. The junction had 10 bases not matched to a gene; V was cut back by 6 bases and J by 7 bases. CDR3 length: 15 residues. The CDR3 protein is CASSPEAGGGEKLFF. CDR3 bases: TGTGCCAGCAGCCCTGAGGCAGGGGGCGGTGAAAAACTGTTTTTT.

This rearrangement joins TRBV7-9 to TRBJ1-2, with TRBD1 identical over 7 bases. Per the germline V gene, CDR1 is SEHNR and CDR2 is FQNEAQ (reference sequence). This CDR3 spans 14 amino acids. Trimming took 11 bases from V and 8 from J; bases not matched to a gene: 17. In DNA form, the CDR3 reads TGTGCCGCAATAGGAAAACAGGGGACTGGAGGCTACACCTTC. Its translation: CAAIGKQGTGGYTF.

The rearrangement links TRBV6-5 to TRBJ2-2; weak D call: TRBD1 (6 bases). The CDR3 spans 14 residues. Germline V CDR1 and CDR2: MNHEY, SVGAGI. V was trimmed by 6 bases and J by 1 base, leaving 9 bases between them. CDR3 loop: CASRQGQNTGELFF. The CDR3 nucleotides read TGTGCCAGCAGGCAGGGACAGAACACCGGGGAGCTGTTTTTT.

Turning to this clonotype: This may stem from a read error, because a much larger clone lies one nucleotide away. The genes are TRBV4-1 and TRBJ2-3; 9 nucleotides line up with TRBD2. The CDR3 is 16 amino acids. Germline V gene lookup returns CDR1 MGHRA and CDR2 YSYEKL. After removal of 3 bases from V and 11 bases from J, the junction contained 15 bases not matched to a gene. Here the CDR3 DNA reads TGCGCCAGCAGCCACCCAGCGGGGGGCCTTGGAGGTTGGCAGTATTTT. Residues: CASSHPAGGLGGWQYF.

This chain joins TRBV4-1 and TRBJ1-2; D may be TRBD1 (6 bases). Per germline, CDR1 MGHRA and CDR2 YSYEKL. V dropped 0 bases and J dropped 0 bases, with 20 bases sitting between them. This CDR3 is 19 amino acids long. CDR3 sequence reads: CASSQEWGGRSGANYGYTF. CDR3 coding DNA: TGCGCCAGCAGCCAAGAATGGGGTGGTAGGTCAGGGGCTAACTATGGCTACACCTTC.

The gene calls are TRBV7-2 and TRBJ1-4; maybe TRBD1 (5 bases). Per germline, CDR1 SGHTA and CDR2 FQGNSA. Trimming pared 4 bases from V and 8 bases from J, leaving 17 bases between. The length of the CDR3 is 15 residues. In DNA form, the CDR3 reads TGTGCCAGCAGCTGGCGGGGGGGGGAAGGGGAAAAACTGTTTTTT. It codes for CASSWRGGEGEKLFF.

The chain combines TRBV6-6 with TRBJ2-5, with 8 bases identical to TRBD1. The CDR3 has 13 residues. V gave up 6 bases and J gave up 4 bases; unmatched junction bases: 4. Germline values: CDR1 MNHNY, CDR2 SVGAGI (reference sequence). CDR3 coding DNA: TGTGCCAGCAGGGACAGGGTGGGAGAGACCCAGTACTTC. This gives the protein CASRDRVGETQYF.

This clonotype appeared a single time. The chain is built from TRBV20-1 and TRBJ2-5, with TRBD2 matching 11 bases. Gene TRBJ2-7 matches the end of the DNA better, so the J call may be wrong. CDR3 length equals 14 residues. Germline CDR1 reads DFQATT; CDR2 reads SNEGSKA (reference sequence). The CDR3 loop is CSARATSGGGEQYF. The CDR3 region has the DNA TGCAGTGCTAGAGCTACTAGCGGGGGAGGCGAGCAGTACTTC.

The chain couples TRBV4-1 to TRBJ1-5; 7 bases align to TRBD1. Germline V lookup: CDR1 MGHRA, CDR2 YSYEKL. Trimming cost V 1 base and J 4 bases; bases outside gene matches: 4. The CDR3 length is 15 residues. The CDR3 DNA follows: TGCGCCAGCAGCCAAGTCCCACAGGGGAATCAGCCCCAGCATTTT. This sequence encodes CASSQVPQGNQPQHF.